This T cell receptor beta chain was recorded in a study of cytomegalovirus exposure and HLA in healthy donors. Findings and limits, study-wide: The study designated about 160 TCR beta chains cytomegalovirus-associated. A later analysis linked a missense DCLRE1C variant to TCR beta V- and J-gene trimming.

The PCR made use of 60 Vbeta and 13 Jbeta primers. TCRdb keeps only in-frame clones here, not all; method: immunoSEQ multiplex PCR. The sample consists of some 250,000 clones, roughly 82% of them appearing once. CDR1 and CDR2 (germline): MNHEY, SVGAGI. This CDR3 has 14 residues. V was clipped by 4 bases and J by 4 bases, with 10 bases between them. Remarks on this clone: Its matching antigen is unknown.

This chain uses TRBV6-5 with TRBJ2-2; D call uncertain. Sequencing used PBMCs. This clonotype originated in a woman in her 40s in good health and CMV-seropositive. CDR3 DNA: TGTGCCAGCAGTTCCGGCAGGATCACCGGGGAGCTGTTTTTT. This sequence encodes CASSSGRITGELFF.